The T cell receptor beta chain described here comes from a study of radiation and T cells in renal cell carcinoma. The study, taken as a whole, reports: Only small tumor regions of about 1 g were sampled.

Documented treatment: treatment-naive control, cytoreductive nephrectomy. This renal cell carcinoma was of the clear cell type. This CDR3 has 13 residues. CDR1 SQVTM and CDR2 ANQGSEA come from the germline V gene. Trimming took 4 bases from V and 4 from J, leaving 11 bases between them. As for this clone: The antigen remains undetermined.

Sequenced by immunoSEQ multiplex PCR; TCRdb stores in-frame clones only, minus some. The sample shows 20,000 to 25,000 clones, roughly 50% of them seen only once. The receptor was derived from a man aged 40-50 years with renal cell carcinoma. This chain uses TRBV29-1 with TRBJ1-3, with D unclear. The sample here was tumor tissue, taken from a patient whose treatment was nephrectomy without radiotherapy. Here the CDR3 DNA reads TGCAGCGTTGTGGAGGTCGCCGGAAACACCATATATTTT. This gives the protein CSVVEVAGNTIYF.